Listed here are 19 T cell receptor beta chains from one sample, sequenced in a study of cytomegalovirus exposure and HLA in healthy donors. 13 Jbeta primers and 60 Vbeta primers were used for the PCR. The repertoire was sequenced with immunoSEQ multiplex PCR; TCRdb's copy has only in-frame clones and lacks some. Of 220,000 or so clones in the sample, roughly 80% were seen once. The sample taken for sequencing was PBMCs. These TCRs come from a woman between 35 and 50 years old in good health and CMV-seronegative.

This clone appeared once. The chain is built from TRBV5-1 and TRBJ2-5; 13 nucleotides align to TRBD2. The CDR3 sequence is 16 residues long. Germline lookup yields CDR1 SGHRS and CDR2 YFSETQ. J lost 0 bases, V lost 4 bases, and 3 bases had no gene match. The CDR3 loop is CASSPGLAGYQETQYF. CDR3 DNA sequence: TGCGCCAGCAGCCCGGGACTAGCGGGGTACCAAGAGACCCAGTACTTC.

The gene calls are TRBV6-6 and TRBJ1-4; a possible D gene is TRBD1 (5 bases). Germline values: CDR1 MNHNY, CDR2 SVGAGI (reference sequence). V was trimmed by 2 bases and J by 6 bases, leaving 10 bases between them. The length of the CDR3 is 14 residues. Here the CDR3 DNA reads TGTGCCAGCAGTTACCGGGGGGAGGATGAAAAACTGTTTTTT. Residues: CASSYRGEDEKLFF.

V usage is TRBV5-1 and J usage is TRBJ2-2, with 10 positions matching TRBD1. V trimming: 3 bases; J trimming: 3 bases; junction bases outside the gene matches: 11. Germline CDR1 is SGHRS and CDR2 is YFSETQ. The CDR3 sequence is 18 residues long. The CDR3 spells CASSSRQGADLYTGELFF. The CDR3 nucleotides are TGCGCCAGCAGCTCTAGACAGGGGGCCGACCTCTACACCGGGGAGCTGTTTTTT.

DNA of the CDR3: TGTGCCAGCAGCTTGCAGGGAACCCCGCTTCCGCCTCCTTACGAGCAGTACTTC. Translated, it gives CASSLQGTPLPPPYEQYF. The chain carries TRBV5-6 and TRBJ2-7; TRBD1 is a possible D gene (5 bases). The CDR3 covers 18 residues. Looked up from germline, CDR1 is SGHDT and CDR2 is YYEEEE. Trimming removed 1 base from V and 4 bases from J, with 24 bases in between.

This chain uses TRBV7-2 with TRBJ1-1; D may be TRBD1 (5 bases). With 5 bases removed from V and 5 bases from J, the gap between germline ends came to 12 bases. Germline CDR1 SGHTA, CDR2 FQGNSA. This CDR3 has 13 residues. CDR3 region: CASSPRRGTEAFF. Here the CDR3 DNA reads TGTGCCAGCAGCCCACGGCGGGGGACTGAAGCTTTCTTT.

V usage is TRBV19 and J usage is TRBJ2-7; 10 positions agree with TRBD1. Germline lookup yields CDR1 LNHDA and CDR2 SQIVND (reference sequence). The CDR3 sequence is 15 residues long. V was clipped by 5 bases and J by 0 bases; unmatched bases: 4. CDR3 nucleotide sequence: TGTGCCAGTAGTCCGAGGACAGGGGGCTCCTACGAGCAGTACTTC. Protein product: CASSPRTGGSYEQYF.

CDR3 loop: CASQRLRGSPETQYF. CDR3 nucleotide sequence: TGTGCCAGCCAACGCTTGAGGGGGTCCCCGGAGACCCAGTACTTC. The chain is built from TRBV18 and TRBJ2-5; perhaps TRBD1 as D (6 bases). Per germline, CDR1 KGHSH and CDR2 LQKENI. CDR3 length equals 15 residues. The V end was cut by 8 bases, the J end by 5 bases, with 21 bases between.

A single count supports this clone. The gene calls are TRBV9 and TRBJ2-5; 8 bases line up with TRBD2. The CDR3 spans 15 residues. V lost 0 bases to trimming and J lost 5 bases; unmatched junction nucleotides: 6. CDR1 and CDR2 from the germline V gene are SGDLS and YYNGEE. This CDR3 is CASSVESSGCETQYF. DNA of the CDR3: TGTGCCAGCAGCGTAGAGTCTAGCGGGTGCGAGACCCAGTACTTC.

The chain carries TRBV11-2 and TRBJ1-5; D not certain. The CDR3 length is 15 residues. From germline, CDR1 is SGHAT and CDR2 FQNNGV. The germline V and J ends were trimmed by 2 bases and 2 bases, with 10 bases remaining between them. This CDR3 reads CASSLPQIGNQPQHF. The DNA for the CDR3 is TGTGCCAGCAGCTTACCGCAGATTGGCAATCAGCCCCAGCATTTT. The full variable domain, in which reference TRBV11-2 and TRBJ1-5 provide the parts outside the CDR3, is EAGVAQSPRYKIIEKRQSVAFWCNPISGHATLYWYQQILGQGPKLLIQFQNNGVVDDSQLPKDRFSAERLKGVDSTLKIQPAKLEDSAVYLCASSLPQIGNQPQHFGDGTRLSIL.

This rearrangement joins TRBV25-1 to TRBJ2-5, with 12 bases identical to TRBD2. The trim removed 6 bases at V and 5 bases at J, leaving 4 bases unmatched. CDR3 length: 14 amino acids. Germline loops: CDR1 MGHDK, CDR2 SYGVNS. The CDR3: CASSLAGGRETQYF. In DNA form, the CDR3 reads TGTGCCAGCAGCCTAGCGGGAGGGCGGGAGACCCAGTACTTC.

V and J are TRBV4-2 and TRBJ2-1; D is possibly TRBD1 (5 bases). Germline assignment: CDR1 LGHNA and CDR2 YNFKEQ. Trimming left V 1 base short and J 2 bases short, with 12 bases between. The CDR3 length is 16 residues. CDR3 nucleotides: TGTGCCAGCAGCCAAGGTCAGGGATCGGCCTACAATGAGCAGTTCTTC. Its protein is CASSQGQGSAYNEQFF.

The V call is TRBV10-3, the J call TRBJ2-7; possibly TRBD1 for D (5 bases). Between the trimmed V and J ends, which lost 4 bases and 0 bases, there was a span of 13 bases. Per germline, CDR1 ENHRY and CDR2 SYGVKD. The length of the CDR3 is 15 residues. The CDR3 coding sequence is TGTGCCATCAGTGCTCTGACTCAGGGCTCCTACGAGCAGTACTTC. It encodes CAISALTQGSYEQYF.

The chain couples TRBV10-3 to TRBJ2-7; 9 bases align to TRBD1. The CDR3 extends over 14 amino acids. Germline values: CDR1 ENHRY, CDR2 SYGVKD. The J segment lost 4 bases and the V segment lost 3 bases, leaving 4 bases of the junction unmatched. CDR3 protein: CAISDTGGRYEQYF. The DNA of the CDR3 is TGTGCCATCAGTGATACAGGGGGCCGTTACGAGCAGTACTTC.

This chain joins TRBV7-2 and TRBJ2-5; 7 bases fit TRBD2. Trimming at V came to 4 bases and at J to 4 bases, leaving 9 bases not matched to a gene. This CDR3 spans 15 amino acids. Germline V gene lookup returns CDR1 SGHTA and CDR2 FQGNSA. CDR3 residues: CASSSAGRKSETQYF. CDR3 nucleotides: TGTGCCAGCAGCTCCGCCGGGAGGAAGTCAGAGACCCAGTACTTC. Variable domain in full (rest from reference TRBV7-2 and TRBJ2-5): GAGVSQSPSNKVTEKGKDVELRCDPISGHTALYWYRQSLGQGLEFLIYFQGNSAPDKSGLPSDRFSAERTGGSVSTLTIQRTQQEDSAVYLCASSSAGRKSETQYFGPGTRLLVL.

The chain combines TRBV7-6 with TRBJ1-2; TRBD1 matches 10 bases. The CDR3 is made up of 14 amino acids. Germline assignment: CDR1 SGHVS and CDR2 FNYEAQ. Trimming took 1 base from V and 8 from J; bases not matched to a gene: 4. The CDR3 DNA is TGTGCCAGCAGCTTAGGCGGACAGGGGGGGGGCTACACCTTC. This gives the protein CASSLGGQGGGYTF.

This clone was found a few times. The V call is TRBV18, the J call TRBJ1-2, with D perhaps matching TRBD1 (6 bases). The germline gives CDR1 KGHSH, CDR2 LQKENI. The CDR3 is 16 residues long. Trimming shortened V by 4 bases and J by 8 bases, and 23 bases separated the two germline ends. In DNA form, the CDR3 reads TGTGCCAGCTCACTTCTCTCGCTACAGGGTGGAGAAGGCTACACCTTC. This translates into CASSLLSLQGGEGYTF.

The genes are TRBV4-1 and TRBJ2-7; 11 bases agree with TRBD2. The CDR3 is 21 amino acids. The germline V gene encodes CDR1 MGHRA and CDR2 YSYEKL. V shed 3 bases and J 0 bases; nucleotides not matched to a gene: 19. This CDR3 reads CASSQRAASGGNEFSSYEQYF. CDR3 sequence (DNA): TGCGCCAGCAGCCAGAGGGCGGCTAGCGGGGGGAACGAATTCAGCTCCTACGAGCAGTACTTC.

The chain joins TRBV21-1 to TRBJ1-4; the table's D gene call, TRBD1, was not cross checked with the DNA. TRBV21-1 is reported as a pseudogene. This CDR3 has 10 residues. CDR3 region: CASSNEKLFF. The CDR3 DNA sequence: TGTGCCAGCTCAAATGAAAAACTGTTTTTT.

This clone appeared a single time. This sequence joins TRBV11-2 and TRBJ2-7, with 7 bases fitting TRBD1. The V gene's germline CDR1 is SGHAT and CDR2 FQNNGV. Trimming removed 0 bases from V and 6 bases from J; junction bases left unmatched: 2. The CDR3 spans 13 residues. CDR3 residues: CASSLEGGCEQYF. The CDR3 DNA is TGTGCCAGCAGCTTAGAAGGGGGCTGCGAGCAGTACTTC.